This entry describes one TCR beta chain. This clonotype appeared many times. It has no known antigen specificity. One base away there is no much larger clone; base qualities are not given. The data originate from a study of T cell repertoires in cytomegalovirus infection (dated by TCRdb to about 2019). For the study in its entirety: Donor HLA type was relevant to the analysis, as public TCR beta signatures indicated carriage of CMV infection together with the matching HLA type. Summary of the overall study and its limitations: Cumulative frequency of public TCR beta family members discriminated carriers of CMV infection plus the relevant HLA type in this cohort and an independent 352-donor cohort. The ex vivo response was dominated by HLA-C-restricted CMV-specific TCR beta clonotypes, which also provided the single most frequent clonotype in two of eight donors.

The CDR3 measures 17 amino acids from cysteine to phenylalanine. The sequence is cut down to CDR3 DNA, 51 bases in frame from base 1. The junction shows trimming of 5 bases on V and 2 bases on J, and the gene matches do not reach 12 bases of it. The germline V gene supplies CDR1 SGHDT and CDR2 YYEEEE. The sequencer was an Illumina HiSeq 1500. In TCRdb, the public reads were trimmed at Q25 with fastp and aligned with MiXCR, with productive beta chains retained. CDR3 protein duplicates are merged, each entry listing the most common genes and DNA. Across this sample there are some 170,000 distinct CDR3 sequences, with approximately 17% seen only once. The ten largest clones add up to 20% to 25% of the sample.

The TCR comes from a human donor in good health (CMV status not recorded). Some clones in this sample may be carry-over from other donors' samples. The sequenced material came from CD8+ T cells from PBMCs. The chain is encoded by TRBV5-6 joined to TRBJ2-3; 9 central nucleotides agree with TRBD2. The nucleotides read TGTGCCAGCAGGAACATTCCGGGACTAGCTGCCACAGATACGCAGTATTTT. Translated, it gives CASRNIPGLAATDTQYF.